The TCR beta chain under discussion was sequenced for a study of blood T cell repertoires in COVID-19. Study in general: The United States, Italy and Spain supplied acute and convalescent COVID-19 samples. T cells, B-cell-depleted T cells, or PBMCs supplied cDNA or gDNA.

Original analysis: Amplification of reference gene primers was used by the study to estimate nucleated cell counts. The assay was immunoSEQ multiplex PCR, and TCRdb's table has in-frame clones only and misses some. V and J calls and clone size are given by that table; D and trimming were obtained from the DNA. Among over 45,000 clones, around 81% were seen once, and the ten largest hold more than 5.5%. V shed 4 bases, J shed 4 bases, and the junction held 8 bases outside the gene matches. The germline V gene encodes CDR1 SGHVS and CDR2 FNYEAQ. The CDR3 contains 16 residues. V and J are TRBV7-6 and TRBJ2-1; 9 nucleotides agree with TRBD1. The origin of this receptor is a man aged 60-69 years with acute or convalescent COVID-19. Sequencing was carried out using peripheral blood. CDR3 amino acids: CASSSTGTGIYNEQFF. The CDR3 DNA follows: TGTGCCAGCAGCTCGACCGGGACAGGGATATACAATGAGCAGTTCTTC.